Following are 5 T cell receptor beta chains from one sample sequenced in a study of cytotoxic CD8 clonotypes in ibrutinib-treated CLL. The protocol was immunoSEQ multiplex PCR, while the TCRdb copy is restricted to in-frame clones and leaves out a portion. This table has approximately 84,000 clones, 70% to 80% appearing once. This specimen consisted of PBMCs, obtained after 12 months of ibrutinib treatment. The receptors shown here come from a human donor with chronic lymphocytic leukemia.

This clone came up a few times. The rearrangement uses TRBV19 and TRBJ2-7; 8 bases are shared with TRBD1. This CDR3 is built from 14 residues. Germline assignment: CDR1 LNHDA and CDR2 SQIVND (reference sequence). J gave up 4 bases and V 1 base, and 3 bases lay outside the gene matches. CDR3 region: CASSIGQGAYEQYF. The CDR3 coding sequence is TGTGCCAGTAGTATAGGGCAGGGGGCGTACGAGCAGTACTTC.

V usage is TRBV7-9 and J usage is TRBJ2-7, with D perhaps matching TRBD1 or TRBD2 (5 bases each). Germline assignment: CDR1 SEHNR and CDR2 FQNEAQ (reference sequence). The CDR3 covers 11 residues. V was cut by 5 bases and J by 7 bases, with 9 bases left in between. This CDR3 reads CASSQGTEQYF. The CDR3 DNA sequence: TGTGCCAGCAGCCAAGGGACGGAGCAGTACTTC.

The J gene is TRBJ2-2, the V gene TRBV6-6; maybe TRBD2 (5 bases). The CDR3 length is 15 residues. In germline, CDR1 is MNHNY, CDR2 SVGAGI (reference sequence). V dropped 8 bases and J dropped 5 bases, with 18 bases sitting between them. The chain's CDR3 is CASRGSPMGTGELFF. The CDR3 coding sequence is TGTGCCAGCCGGGGTTCCCCAATGGGTACCGGGGAGCTGTTTTTT.

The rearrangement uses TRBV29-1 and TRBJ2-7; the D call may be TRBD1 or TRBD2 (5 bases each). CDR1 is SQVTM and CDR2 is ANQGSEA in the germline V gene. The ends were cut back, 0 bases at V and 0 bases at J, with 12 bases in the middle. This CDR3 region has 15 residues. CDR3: CSVEEAQGASYEQYF. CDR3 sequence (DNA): TGCAGCGTTGAAGAGGCGCAGGGAGCCTCCTACGAGCAGTACTTC.

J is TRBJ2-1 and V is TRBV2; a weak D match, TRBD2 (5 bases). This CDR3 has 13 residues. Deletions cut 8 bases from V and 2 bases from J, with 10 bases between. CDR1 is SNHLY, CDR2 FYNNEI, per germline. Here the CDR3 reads CASWRTPYNEQFF. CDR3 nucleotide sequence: TGTGCCAGCTGGAGGACCCCCTACAATGAGCAGTTCTTC.